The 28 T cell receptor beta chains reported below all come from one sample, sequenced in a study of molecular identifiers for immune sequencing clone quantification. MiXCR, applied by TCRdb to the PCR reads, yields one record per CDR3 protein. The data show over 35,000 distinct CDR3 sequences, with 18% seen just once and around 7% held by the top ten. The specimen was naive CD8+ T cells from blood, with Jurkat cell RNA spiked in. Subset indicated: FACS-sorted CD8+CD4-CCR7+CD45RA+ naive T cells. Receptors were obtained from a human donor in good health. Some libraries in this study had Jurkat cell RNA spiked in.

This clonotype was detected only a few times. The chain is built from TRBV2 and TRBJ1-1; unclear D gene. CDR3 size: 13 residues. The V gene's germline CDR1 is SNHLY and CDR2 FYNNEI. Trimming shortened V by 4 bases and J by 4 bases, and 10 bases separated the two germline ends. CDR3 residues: CASSGTVSTEAFF. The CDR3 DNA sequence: TGTGCCAGCAGTGGGACCGTTTCCACTGAAGCTTTCTTT.

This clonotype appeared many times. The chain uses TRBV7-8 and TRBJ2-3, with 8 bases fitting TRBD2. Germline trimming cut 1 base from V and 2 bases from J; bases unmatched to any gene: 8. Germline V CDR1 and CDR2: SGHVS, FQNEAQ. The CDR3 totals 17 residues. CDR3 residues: CASSLVLAGPITDTQYF. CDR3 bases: TGTGCCAGCAGCTTAGTTCTAGCGGGCCCCATCACAGATACGCAGTATTTT.

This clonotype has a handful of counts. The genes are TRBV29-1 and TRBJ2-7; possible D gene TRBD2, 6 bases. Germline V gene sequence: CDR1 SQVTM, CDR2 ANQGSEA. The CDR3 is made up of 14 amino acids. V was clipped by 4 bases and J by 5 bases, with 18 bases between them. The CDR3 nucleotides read TGCAGCGTTGTAGACAAACGGGACTCACACGAGCAGTACTTC. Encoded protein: CSVVDKRDSHEQYF.

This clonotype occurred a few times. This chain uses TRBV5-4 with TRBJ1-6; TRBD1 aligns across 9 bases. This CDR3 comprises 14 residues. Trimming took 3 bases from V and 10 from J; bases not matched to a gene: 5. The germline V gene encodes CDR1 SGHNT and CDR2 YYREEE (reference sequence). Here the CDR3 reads CASSWDRDRSPLHF. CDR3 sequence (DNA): TGTGCCAGCAGCTGGGACAGGGATCGCTCACCCCTCCACTTT. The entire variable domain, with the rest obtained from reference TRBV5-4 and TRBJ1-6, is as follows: ETGVTQSPTHLIKTRGQQVTLRCSSQSGHNTVSWYQQALGQGPQFIFQYYREEENGRGNFPPRFSGLQFPNYSSELNVNALELDDSALYLCASSWDRDRSPLHFGNGTRLTVT.

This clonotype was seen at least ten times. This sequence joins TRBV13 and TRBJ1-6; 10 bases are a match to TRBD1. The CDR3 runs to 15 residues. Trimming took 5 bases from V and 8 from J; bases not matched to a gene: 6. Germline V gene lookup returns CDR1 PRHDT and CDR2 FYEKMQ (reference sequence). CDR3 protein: CASSTDRGLDSPLHF. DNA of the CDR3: TGTGCCAGCAGCACCGACAGGGGGCTGGATTCACCCCTCCACTTT.

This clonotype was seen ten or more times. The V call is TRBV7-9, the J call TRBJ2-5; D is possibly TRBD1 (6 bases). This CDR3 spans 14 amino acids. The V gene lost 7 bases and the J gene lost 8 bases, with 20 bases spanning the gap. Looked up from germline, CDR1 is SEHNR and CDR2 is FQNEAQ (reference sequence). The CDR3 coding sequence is TGTGCCAGCACCACTCCCCGGGACATCCTAACCCAGTACTTC. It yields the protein CASTTPRDILTQYF.

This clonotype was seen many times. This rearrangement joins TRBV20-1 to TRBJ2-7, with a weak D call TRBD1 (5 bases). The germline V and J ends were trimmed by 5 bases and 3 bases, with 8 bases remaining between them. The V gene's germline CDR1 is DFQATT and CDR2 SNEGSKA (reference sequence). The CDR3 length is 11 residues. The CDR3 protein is CSAPQGYEQYF. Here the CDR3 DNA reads TGCAGTGCTCCGCAGGGCTACGAGCAGTACTTC.

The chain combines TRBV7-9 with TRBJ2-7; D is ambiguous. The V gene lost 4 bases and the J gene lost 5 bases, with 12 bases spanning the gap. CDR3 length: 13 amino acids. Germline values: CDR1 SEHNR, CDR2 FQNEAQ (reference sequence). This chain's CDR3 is CASSSTLFDEQYF. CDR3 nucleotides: TGTGCCAGCAGCTCCACCCTATTCGACGAGCAGTACTTC.

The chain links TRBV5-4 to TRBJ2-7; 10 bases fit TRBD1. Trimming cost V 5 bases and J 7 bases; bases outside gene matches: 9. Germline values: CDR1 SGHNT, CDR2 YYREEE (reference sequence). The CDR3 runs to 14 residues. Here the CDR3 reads CASSIGTGAGEQYF. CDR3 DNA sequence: TGTGCCAGCAGTATCGGGACAGGGGCTGGAGAGCAGTACTTC. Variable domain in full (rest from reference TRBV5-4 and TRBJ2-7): ETGVTQSPTHLIKTRGQQVTLRCSSQSGHNTVSWYQQALGQGPQFIFQYYREEENGRGNFPPRFSGLQFPNYSSELNVNALELDDSALYLCASSIGTGAGEQYFGPGTRLTVT.

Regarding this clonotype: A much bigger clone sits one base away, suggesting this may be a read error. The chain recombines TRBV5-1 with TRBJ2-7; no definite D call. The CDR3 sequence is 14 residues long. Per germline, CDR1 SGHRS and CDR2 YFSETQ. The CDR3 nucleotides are TGCGCCAGCAGAATGGCTGGTACTGGCTACGAGCAGTGCTTC. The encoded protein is CASRMAGTGYEQCF.

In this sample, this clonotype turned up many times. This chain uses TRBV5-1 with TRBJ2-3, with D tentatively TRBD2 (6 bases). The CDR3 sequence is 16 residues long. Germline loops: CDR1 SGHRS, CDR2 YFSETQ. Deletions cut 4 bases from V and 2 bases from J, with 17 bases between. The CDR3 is CASSQIADGATDTQYF. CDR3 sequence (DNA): TGCGCCAGCAGCCAAATAGCGGATGGGGCCACAGATACGCAGTATTTT.

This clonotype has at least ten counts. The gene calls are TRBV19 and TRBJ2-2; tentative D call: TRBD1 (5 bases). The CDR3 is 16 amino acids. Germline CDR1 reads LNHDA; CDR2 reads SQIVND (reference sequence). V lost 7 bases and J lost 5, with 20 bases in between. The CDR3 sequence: CASMGQLVGRTGELFF. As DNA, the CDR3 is TGTGCCAGTATGGGGCAGTTAGTAGGTCGTACCGGGGAGCTGTTTTTT.

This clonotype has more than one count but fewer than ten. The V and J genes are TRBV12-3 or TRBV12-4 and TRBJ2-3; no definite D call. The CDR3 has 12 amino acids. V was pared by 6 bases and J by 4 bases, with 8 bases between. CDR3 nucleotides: TGTGCCAGCAGATCCCCCCCAGATACGCAGTATTTT. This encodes CASRSPPDTQYF.

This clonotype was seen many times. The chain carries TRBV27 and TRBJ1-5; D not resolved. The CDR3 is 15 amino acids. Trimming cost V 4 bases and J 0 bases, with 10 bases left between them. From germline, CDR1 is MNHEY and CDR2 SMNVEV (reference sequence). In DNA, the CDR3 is TGTGCCAGCAGTTCCGGACCTAATAGCAATCAGCCCCAGCATTTT. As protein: CASSSGPNSNQPQHF.

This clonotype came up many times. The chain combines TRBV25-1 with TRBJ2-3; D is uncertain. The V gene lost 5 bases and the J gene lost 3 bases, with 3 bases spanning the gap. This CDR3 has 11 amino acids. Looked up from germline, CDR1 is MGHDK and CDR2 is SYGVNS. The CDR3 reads CASSYTDTQYF. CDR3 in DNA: TGTGCCAGCAGTTATACAGATACGCAGTATTTT.

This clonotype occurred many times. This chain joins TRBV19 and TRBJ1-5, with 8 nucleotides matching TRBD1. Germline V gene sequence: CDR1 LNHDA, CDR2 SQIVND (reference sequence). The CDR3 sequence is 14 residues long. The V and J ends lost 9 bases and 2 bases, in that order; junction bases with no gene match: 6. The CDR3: CASRTGLGNQPQHF. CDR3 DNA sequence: TGTGCCAGCAGGACAGGGCTGGGCAATCAGCCCCAGCATTTT.

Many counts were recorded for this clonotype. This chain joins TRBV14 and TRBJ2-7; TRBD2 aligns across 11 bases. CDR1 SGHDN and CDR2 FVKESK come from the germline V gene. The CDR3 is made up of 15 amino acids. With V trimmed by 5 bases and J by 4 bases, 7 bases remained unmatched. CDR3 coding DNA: TGTGCCAGCAGCAACTTACTAGCGGGAGAGTACGAGCAGTACTTC. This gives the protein CASSNLLAGEYEQYF.

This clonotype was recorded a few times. The CDR3 here is CASSFTSEQFF. CDR3 DNA: TGCGCCAGCAGCTTTACGAGTGAGCAGTTCTTC. The genes are TRBV5-1 and TRBJ2-1, with no clear D. The CDR3 is 11 amino acids. Germline V gene lookup returns CDR1 SGHRS and CDR2 YFSETQ. Trimming stripped 2 bases from V and 9 bases from J, with 6 bases between.

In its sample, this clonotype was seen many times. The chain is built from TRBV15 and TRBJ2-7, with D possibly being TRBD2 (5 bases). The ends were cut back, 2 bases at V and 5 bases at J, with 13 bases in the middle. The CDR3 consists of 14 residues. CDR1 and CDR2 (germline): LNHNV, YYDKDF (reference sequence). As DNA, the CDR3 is TGTGCCACCAGCAGACCTCCCGGAGGAGACGAGCAGTACTTC. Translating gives CATSRPPGGDEQYF. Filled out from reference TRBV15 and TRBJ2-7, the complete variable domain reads DAMVIQNPRYQVTQFGKPVTLSCSQTLNHNVMYWYQQKSSQAPKLLFHYYDKDFNNEADTPDNFQSRRPNTSFCFLDIRSPGLGDTAMYLCATSRPPGGDEQYFGPGTRLTVT.

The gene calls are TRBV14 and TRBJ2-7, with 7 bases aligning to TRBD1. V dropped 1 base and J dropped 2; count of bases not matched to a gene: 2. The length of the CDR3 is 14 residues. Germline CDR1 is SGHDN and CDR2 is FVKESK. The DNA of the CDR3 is TGTGCCAGCAGCCAAGGACAGGGTCCCTACGAGCAGTACTTC. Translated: CASSQGQGPYEQYF. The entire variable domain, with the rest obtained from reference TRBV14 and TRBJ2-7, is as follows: EAGVTQFPSHSVIEKGQTVTLRCDPISGHDNLYWYRRVMGKEIKFLLHFVKESKQDESGMPNNRFLAERTGGTYSTLKVQPAELEDSGVYFCASSQGQGPYEQYFGPGTRLTVT.

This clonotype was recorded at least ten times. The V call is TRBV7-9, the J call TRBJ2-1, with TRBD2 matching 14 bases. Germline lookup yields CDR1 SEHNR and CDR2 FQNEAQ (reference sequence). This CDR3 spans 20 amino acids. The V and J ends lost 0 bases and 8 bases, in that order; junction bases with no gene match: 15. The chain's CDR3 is CASSLAPHATSGRAKDEQFF. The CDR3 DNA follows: TGTGCCAGCAGCTTAGCTCCCCACGCGACTAGCGGGAGGGCGAAGGATGAGCAGTTCTTC.

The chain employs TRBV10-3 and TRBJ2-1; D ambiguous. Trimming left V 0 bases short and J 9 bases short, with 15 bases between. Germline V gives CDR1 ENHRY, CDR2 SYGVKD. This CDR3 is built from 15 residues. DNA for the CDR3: TGTGCCATCAGTGAGTCCTGGACGGCGTTTCTTGAGCAGTTCTTC. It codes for CAISESWTAFLEQFF.

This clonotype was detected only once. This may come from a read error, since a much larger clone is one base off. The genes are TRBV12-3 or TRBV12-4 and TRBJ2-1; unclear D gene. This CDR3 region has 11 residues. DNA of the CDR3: TGTACCAGCAGTTTTAGCTATGAGCAGTTCTTC. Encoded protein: CTSSFSYEQFF.

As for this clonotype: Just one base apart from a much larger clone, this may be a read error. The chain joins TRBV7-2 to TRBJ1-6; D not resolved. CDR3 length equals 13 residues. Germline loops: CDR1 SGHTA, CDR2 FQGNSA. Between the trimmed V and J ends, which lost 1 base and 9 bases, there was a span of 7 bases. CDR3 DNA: TGTGCCAGCAGCTTAGGTGACGGTTCACCCCTCCACTTT. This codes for CASSLGDGSPLHF.

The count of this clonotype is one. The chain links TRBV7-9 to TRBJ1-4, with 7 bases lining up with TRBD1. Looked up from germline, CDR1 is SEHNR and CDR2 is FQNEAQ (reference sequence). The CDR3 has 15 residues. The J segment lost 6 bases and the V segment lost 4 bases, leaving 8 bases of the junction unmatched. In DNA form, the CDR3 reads TGTGCCAGCAGCTCGACAGGGAATCTTGATGAAAAACTGTTTTTT. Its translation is CASSSTGNLDEKLFF.

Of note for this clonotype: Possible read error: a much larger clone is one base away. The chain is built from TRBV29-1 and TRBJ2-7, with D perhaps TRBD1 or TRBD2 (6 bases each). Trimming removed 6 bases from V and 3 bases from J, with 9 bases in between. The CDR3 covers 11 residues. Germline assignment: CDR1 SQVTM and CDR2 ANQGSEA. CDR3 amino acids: CSVGGLYEQYF. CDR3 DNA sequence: TGCAGCGTAGGGGGACTCTACGAGCAGTACTTC.

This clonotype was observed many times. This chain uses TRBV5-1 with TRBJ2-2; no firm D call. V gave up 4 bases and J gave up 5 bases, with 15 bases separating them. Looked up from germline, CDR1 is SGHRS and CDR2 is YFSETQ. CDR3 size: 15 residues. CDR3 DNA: TGCGCCAGCAGCCACGGATGGGGTTGGACCGGGGAGCTGTTTTTT. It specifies CASSHGWGWTGELFF.

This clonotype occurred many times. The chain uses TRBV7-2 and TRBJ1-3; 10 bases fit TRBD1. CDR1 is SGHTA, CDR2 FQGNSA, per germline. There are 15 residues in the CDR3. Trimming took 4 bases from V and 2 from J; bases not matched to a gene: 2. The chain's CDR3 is CASSWDRGPGNTIYF. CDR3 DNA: TGTGCCAGCAGCTGGGACAGGGGTCCTGGAAACACCATATATTTT.